Presented here are 19 T cell receptor beta chains from one specimen sequenced in a study of T cell repertoires in cytomegalovirus infection. TCRdb analysed the reads with MiXCR anew, one entry per CDR3 protein. The repertoire includes more than 250,000 distinct CDR3 sequences, around a quarter of them detected once, and 13% sits in the top ten. The antigens of these receptors remain unknown. The source material was cultured PBMCs, sampled from culture after CMV antigen stimulation. Every receptor here comes from a human donor in good health (CMV status not recorded). Some clones in this sample may be carry-over from other donors' samples.

The gene calls are TRBV11-3 and TRBJ1-1; D gene ambiguous. V dropped 6 bases and J dropped 6 bases, with 11 bases sitting between them. CDR1 is SGHNT and CDR2 is YENEEA in the germline V gene. CDR3 length equals 12 residues. DNA for the CDR3: TGTGCCAGCAGGGGAGTATCCGCTGAAGCTTTCTTT. Protein: CASRGVSAEAFF.

The table lists this clonotype with a few counts. The chain joins TRBV11-2 to TRBJ2-7; 12 bases fit TRBD2. Germline V CDR1 and CDR2: SGHAT, FQNNGV. CDR3 length: 17 residues. V dropped 5 bases and J dropped 4; count of bases not matched to a gene: 12. CDR3: CASSTHRLTSGSYEQYV. The DNA of the CDR3 is TGTGCCAGCAGCACCCACCGACTGACTAGCGGGAGTTACGAGCAGTACGTC.

At least ten counts were recorded for this clonotype. This chain connects TRBV4-2 to TRBJ1-5; D uncertain. With 0 bases removed from V and 4 bases from J, the gap between germline ends came to 13 bases. Germline CDR1 and CDR2: LGHNA and YNFKEQ. This CDR3 has 16 residues. The CDR3 spells CASSQEAGQLNQPQHF. The CDR3 DNA reads as TGTGCCAGCAGCCAAGAAGCGGGCCAGCTGAATCAGCCCCAGCATTTT.

A few counts support this clonotype. This chain uses TRBV7-2 with TRBJ2-1; D may be TRBD2 (6 bases). V gave up 1 base and J gave up 3 bases, with 13 bases separating them. CDR1 is SGHTA, CDR2 FQGNSA, per germline. This CDR3 is 16 amino acids long. CDR3 nucleotides: TGTGCCAGCAGCTTAGGCGGGCGGGGTCTCTACAATGAGCAGTTCTTC. It is translated as CASSLGGRGLYNEQFF.

The rearrangement uses TRBV20-1 and TRBJ1-5; the D gene is possibly TRBD1 (6 bases). Germline assignment: CDR1 DFQATT and CDR2 SNEGSKA (reference sequence). The CDR3 sequence is 15 residues long. The V end lost 6 bases, the J end lost 5 bases, and 20 bases lay between the germline ends. DNA for the CDR3: TGCAGTGCGAACCGGGACACGGGAAGCGATCAGCCCCAGCATTTT. It translates to CSANRDTGSDQPQHF.

The gene calls are TRBV28 and TRBJ2-1; 7 bases are a match to TRBD2. Losses at the gene ends were 3 bases for V and 6 bases for J; bases not matched to a gene: 8. This CDR3 has 15 amino acids. In germline, CDR1 is MDHEN, CDR2 SYDVKM. CDR3 coding DNA: TGTGCCAGCAGTTTCAGGGCGGGAGCCCTCAATGAGCAGTTCTTC. This codes for CASSFRAGALNEQFF. The variable domain in full, completed from reference TRBV28 and TRBJ2-1, reads DVKVTQSSRYLVKRTGEKVFLECVQDMDHENMFWYRQDPGLGLRLIYFSYDVKMKEKGDIPEGYSVSREKKERFSLILESASTNQTSMYLCASSFRAGALNEQFFGPGTRLTVL.

The V call is TRBV12-3 or TRBV12-4, the J call TRBJ1-2, with unresolved D. V was shortened by 6 bases and J by 3 bases, with 11 bases between the two germline ends. This CDR3 is built from 13 residues. For the CDR3, the DNA is TGTGCCAGCAGCCCTCAGGAGTACTATGGCTACACCTTC. This sequence encodes CASSPQEYYGYTF.

The chain links TRBV6-5 to TRBJ2-5, with 7 bases matching TRBD2. Trimming cost V 5 bases and J 5 bases; bases outside gene matches: 5. This CDR3 region has 13 residues. CDR1 and CDR2 (germline): MNHEY, SVGAGI. The DNA of the CDR3 is TGTGCCAGCAGTAGGCGGGAGCGGGAGACCCAGTACTTC. Protein product: CASSRRERETQYF.

The CDR3 region is CASSLTGQGREKLFF. The CDR3 bases are TGTGCCAGCAGTCTAACGGGACAGGGAAGGGAAAAACTGTTTTTT. The chain is built from TRBV6-6 and TRBJ1-4, with 9 bases fitting TRBD1. Per germline, CDR1 MNHNY and CDR2 SVGAGI (reference sequence). J was trimmed by 8 bases and V by 5 bases; bases with no gene match: 9. The CDR3 contains 15 residues.

The genes are TRBV12-5 and TRBJ1-5; 8 bases are shared with TRBD1. V gave up 3 bases and J gave up 1 base; unmatched junction bases: 17. Germline V gene data show CDR1 as LGHNT and CDR2 as FRNRAP. This CDR3 spans 20 amino acids. CDR3 protein: CASGFKGRPDRGRSNQPQHF. The CDR3 DNA reads TGTGCTAGTGGTTTCAAGGGACGACCTGACAGGGGACGGAGCAATCAGCCCCAGCATTTT.

V is TRBV4-1 and J is TRBJ1-1; D gene ambiguous. The ends were cut back, 2 bases at V and 8 bases at J, with 15 bases in the middle. The germline V gene has CDR1 MGHRA and CDR2 YSYEKL. The CDR3 totals 14 residues. CDR3 sequence reads: CASSQISSAGEAFF. The CDR3 DNA is TGCGCCAGCAGCCAAATTTCTTCTGCTGGCGAAGCTTTCTTT.

This clonotype was seen more than once but under ten times. The chain couples TRBV6-6 to TRBJ2-7; 8 bases align to TRBD1. The V segment lost 5 bases and the J segment 1 base; nucleotides outside the gene matches: 10. The CDR3 runs 16 residues. In germline, CDR1 is MNHNY, CDR2 SVGAGI (reference sequence). CDR3 sequence: CASSDNRDRHSYEQYF. DNA for the CDR3: TGTGCCAGCAGTGACAACCGGGACAGGCATTCCTACGAGCAGTACTTC.

On this clonotype itself: This could be a read error, since a much larger clone is one nucleotide away. The genes are TRBV7-6 and TRBJ2-7, with TRBD2 matching 9 bases. Germline V CDR1 and CDR2: SGHVS, FNYEAQ. This CDR3 region has 13 residues. CDR3 DNA sequence: TGTGCCAGCATCCCGACTAGCGGCTACGAGCAGAACTTC. Its protein is CASIPTSGYEQNF.

In this sample, this clonotype turned up a few times. This chain links TRBV11-3 with TRBJ2-7; the D gene is possibly TRBD1 (5 bases). V lost 8 bases and J lost 1, with 12 bases in between. The CDR3 spans 13 residues. Germline CDR1 is SGHNT and CDR2 is YENEEA. CDR3 residues: CASGAGPSYEQYF. Here the CDR3 DNA reads TGTGCCAGCGGGGCAGGGCCTTCCTACGAGCAGTACTTC. Based on the CDR3 plus reference TRBV11-3 and TRBJ2-7, the full variable domain is EAGVVQSPRYKIIEKKQPVAFWCNPISGHNTLYWYLQNLGQGPELLIRYENEEAVDDSQLPKDRFSAERLKGVDSTLKIQPAELGDSAVYLCASGAGPSYEQYFGPGTRLTVT.

A word on this clonotype: The germline gene is not matched at one end of the junction; a read error may be the cause. The chain uses TRBV29-1 and TRBJ1-2; a possible D gene is TRBD1 (6 bases). Germline assignment: CDR1 SQVTM and CDR2 ANQGSEA. The CDR3 spans 10 residues. CDR3 in amino acids: CSVGRGDEAF. The CDR3 nucleotides read TGCAGCGTGGGGAGGGGGGATGAAGCCTTC.

This clonotype was detected only a few times. CDR3 in amino acids: CASSYLLGDEQYF. In nucleotides, the CDR3 is TGTGCCAGCAGTTACCTCCTAGGGGACGAGCAGTACTTC. V and J are TRBV6-2 or TRBV6-3 and TRBJ2-7, with D perhaps matching TRBD1 (5 bases). This CDR3 is 13 amino acids long. Between the trimmed V and J ends, which lost 2 bases and 5 bases, there was a span of 10 bases. Germline V CDR1 and CDR2: MNHEY, SVGEGT.

The rearrangement links TRBV5-6 to TRBJ2-7; D is undetermined. In germline, CDR1 is SGHDT, CDR2 YYEEEE. V dropped 0 bases and J dropped 6 bases, with 4 bases sitting between them. This CDR3 contains 11 residues. The CDR3 region is CASSLALEQYV. The DNA of the CDR3 is TGTGCCAGCAGCTTGGCGCTCGAGCAGTACGTC.

This clonotype was picked up a small number of times. V is TRBV18 and J is TRBJ1-1; no definite D call. This CDR3 has 15 amino acids. Germline V CDR1 and CDR2: KGHSH, LQKENI. Trimming removed 2 bases at V and 0 bases at J, with 10 bases between. In nucleotides, the CDR3 is TGTGCCAGCTCACCATCAGCCCCCTTGAACACTGAAGCTTTCTTT. Translation gives CASSPSAPLNTEAFF. The entire variable domain, with the rest obtained from reference TRBV18 and TRBJ1-1, is as follows: NAGVMQNPRHLVRRRGQEARLRCSPMKGHSHVYWYRQLPEEGLKFMVYLQKENIIDESGMPKERFSAEFPKEGPSILRIQQVVRGDSAAYFCASSPSAPLNTEAFFGQGTRLTVV.

This clonotype has ten or more counts. The chain joins TRBV7-2 to TRBJ2-4; no firm D call. The V gene lost 4 bases and the J gene lost 1 base, with 8 bases spanning the gap. This CDR3 spans 14 amino acids. The germline CDR1 and CDR2 sequences are SGHTA and FQGNSA. This chain's CDR3 is CASSSLGAKNIQYF. The CDR3 DNA reads as TGTGCCAGCAGCTCCCTAGGGGCCAAAAACATTCAGTACTTC.